The 12 T cell receptor beta chains below all came from one sample that was sequenced in a study of OX40 agonist ivuxolimab in advanced cancers. The repertoire was sequenced with immunoSEQ multiplex PCR; TCRdb's copy has only in-frame clones and lacks some. The sample consists of 57,000 or so clones, roughly 90% of them appearing once. Specimen: CD4+ or CD8+ T cells sorted from blood, collected in a trial of the OX40 agonist ivuxolimab. All receptors derive from an adult with an advanced solid tumor such as melanoma, head and neck, liver or kidney cancer.

The rearrangement uses TRBV5-4 and TRBJ1-2; D possibly corresponds to TRBD1 (5 bases). V was cut by 4 bases and J by 6 bases, with 19 bases left in between. Looked up from germline, CDR1 is SGHNT and CDR2 is YYREEE (reference sequence). The CDR3 is 15 residues long. The CDR3 region has the DNA TGTGCCAGCAGCCAGGAGGTGGGGGGAATGGATGGCTACACCTTC. Its protein product is CASSQEVGGMDGYTF.

Regarding this clone: Other DNA sequences in this specimen translate into the identical CDR3. This chain links TRBV2 with TRBJ2-2, with D uncertain. In germline, CDR1 is SNHLY, CDR2 FYNNEI. The germline V and J ends were trimmed by 6 bases and 2 bases, with 7 bases remaining between them. The CDR3 consists of 13 residues. The CDR3 region has the DNA TGTGCCAGCAGAGGATCCAACACCGGGGAGCTGTTTTTT. It yields the protein CASRGSNTGELFF.

The chain uses TRBV13 and TRBJ2-3, with a tentative D call TRBD1 (5 bases). This CDR3 spans 16 amino acids. Germline CDR1 and CDR2: PRHDT and FYEKMQ (reference sequence). Trimming stripped 5 bases from V and 0 bases from J, with 15 bases between. The CDR3 loop reads CASSRRQTSSTDTQYF. DNA of the CDR3: TGTGCCAGCAGCAGGAGACAGACTTCTAGCACAGATACGCAGTATTTT.

The chain combines TRBV7-9 with TRBJ2-7; 10 bases align to TRBD2. V was pared by 1 base and J by 0 bases, with 3 bases of the junction left unmatched. The CDR3 loop spans 16 amino acids. Germline V gene sequence: CDR1 SEHNR, CDR2 FQNEAQ (reference sequence). The CDR3: CASSLEASGGSYEQYF. CDR3 nucleotides: TGTGCCAGCAGCTTAGAAGCTAGCGGGGGCTCCTACGAGCAGTACTTC.

The V call is TRBV6-5, the J call TRBJ2-3; perhaps TRBD1 as D (6 bases). Trimming removed 2 bases at V and 2 bases at J, with 14 bases between. The CDR3 is 16 amino acids. Germline loops: CDR1 MNHEY, CDR2 SVGAGI. The CDR3 sequence: CASSYRTVAHTDTQYF. DNA of the CDR3: TGTGCCAGCAGTTACAGGACAGTGGCCCACACAGATACGCAGTATTTT.

There are a few counts of this clone. The chain couples TRBV5-1 to TRBJ2-1, with 7 bases matching TRBD2. V was pared by 2 bases and J by 3 bases, with 5 bases of the junction left unmatched. The CDR3 runs 15 residues. Germline lookup yields CDR1 SGHRS and CDR2 YFSETQ. The CDR3 region has the DNA TGCGCCAGCAGCTTCGTGGCTAGCGGCTACAATGAGCAGTTCTTC. Encoded protein: CASSFVASGYNEQFF.

This clone was observed once. The V call is TRBV10-2, the J call TRBJ1-1, with a possible D match to TRBD1 (5 bases). Between the trimmed V and J ends, which lost 6 bases and 5 bases, there was a span of 13 bases. This CDR3 has 13 amino acids. Germline-derived CDR1 and CDR2 are WSHSY and SAAADI. The CDR3: CASRQAVETEAFF. In DNA form, the CDR3 reads TGCGCCAGCAGACAGGCGGTGGAGACTGAAGCTTTCTTT.

The genes are TRBV4-1 and TRBJ1-2; D is uncertain. The CDR3 is 16 amino acids. The germline V gene encodes CDR1 MGHRA and CDR2 YSYEKL. Trimming took 0 bases from V and 5 from J, leaving 16 bases between them. CDR3 residues: CASSQERVGLGYGYTF. The CDR3 DNA follows: TGCGCCAGCAGCCAAGAAAGGGTGGGCCTAGGGTATGGCTACACCTTC.

The chain links TRBV4-2 to TRBJ2-5; the D call may be TRBD1 or TRBD2 (5 bases each). The CDR3 length is 15 residues. Germline values: CDR1 LGHNA, CDR2 YNFKEQ. The V gene lost 2 bases and the J gene lost 4 bases, with 14 bases spanning the gap. CDR3 in DNA: TGTGCCAGCAGCCAAATCCGGACGGGGCGAGAGACCCAGTACTTC. This encodes CASSQIRTGRETQYF.

This clone appeared a single time. V gene TRBV5-4 combines with J gene TRBJ1-2; D is possibly TRBD1 (6 bases). The germline V gene encodes CDR1 SGHNT and CDR2 YYREEE (reference sequence). The CDR3 is 13 residues long. Trimming shortened V by 3 bases and J by 8 bases, and 14 bases separated the two germline ends. CDR3 DNA sequence: TGTGCCAGCAGCTCCGACCCAACAGGGGGCTACACCTTC. Translating it yields CASSSDPTGGYTF.

This CDR3 reads CAWRRQGGEQYF. CDR3 coding DNA: TGTGCCTGGAGGCGACAGGGGGGCGAGCAGTACTTC. The J gene is TRBJ2-7, the V gene TRBV30; 9 bases are shared with TRBD1. Germline-derived CDR1 and CDR2 are GTSNPN and SVGIG (reference sequence). CDR3 size: 12 residues. V trimming: 3 bases; J trimming: 6 bases; junction bases outside the gene matches: 3.

In this sample, this clone turned up once. The CDR3 loop reads CASSLSPGVYGYTF. CDR3 nucleotide sequence: TGTGCCAGCAGTTTATCCCCGGGGGTCTATGGCTACACCTTC. The chain joins TRBV27 to TRBJ1-2; possible D gene TRBD1, 5 bases. Germline V gives CDR1 MNHEY, CDR2 SMNVEV (reference sequence). Between the trimmed V and J ends, which lost 0 bases and 4 bases, there was a span of 9 bases. The CDR3 loop spans 14 amino acids.